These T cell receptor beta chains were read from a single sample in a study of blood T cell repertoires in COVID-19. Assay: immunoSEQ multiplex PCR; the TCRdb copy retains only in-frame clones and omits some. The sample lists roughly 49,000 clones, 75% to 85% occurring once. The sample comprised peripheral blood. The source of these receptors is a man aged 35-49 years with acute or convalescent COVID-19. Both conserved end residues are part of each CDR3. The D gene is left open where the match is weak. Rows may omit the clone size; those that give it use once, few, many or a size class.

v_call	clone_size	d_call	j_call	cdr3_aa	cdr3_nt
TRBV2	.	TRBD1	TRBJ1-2	CASRRDRGLSVDGYTF	TGTGCCAGCAGAAGGGACAGGGGGCTCTCCGTAGATGGCTACACCTTC
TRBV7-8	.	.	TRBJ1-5	CASSIRREGPQHF	TGTGCCAGCAGCATTCGACGGGAGGGGCCCCAGCATTTT
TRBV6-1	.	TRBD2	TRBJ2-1	CASSERGGRNEQFF	TGTGCCAGCAGTGAACGGGGGGGCCGAAATGAGCAGTTCTTC
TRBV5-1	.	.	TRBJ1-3	CASSLQAGTIGNTIYF	TGCGCCAGCAGCTTGCAGGCCGGGACAATCGGAAACACCATATATTTT
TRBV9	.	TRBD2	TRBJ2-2	CASGGSGRAGELFF	TGTGCCAGCGGAGGTAGCGGGAGAGCCGGGGAGCTGTTTTTT
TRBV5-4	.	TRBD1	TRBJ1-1	CASSSDRGMNTEAFF	TGTGCCAGCAGCTCGGACAGGGGGATGAACACTGAAGCTTTCTTT
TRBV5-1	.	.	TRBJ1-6	CASRAGSGDSPLHF	TGCGCCAGCAGAGCCGGCTCAGGGGATTCACCCCTCCACTTT
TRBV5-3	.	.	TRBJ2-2	CARSLVDQAMRENTGELFF	TGTGCCAGAAGCTTGGTTGATCAGGCTATGCGGGAGAACACCGGGGAGCTGTTTTTT
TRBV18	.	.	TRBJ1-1	CASSPPLAPGAFF	TGTGCCAGCTCACCACCGCTTGCACCGGGGGCTTTCTTT
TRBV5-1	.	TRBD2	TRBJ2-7	CASSLTSGKYEQYF	TGCGCCAGCAGCTTGACTAGCGGAAAATACGAGCAGTACTTC
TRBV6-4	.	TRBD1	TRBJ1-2	CASSEGPPGGMYGYTF	TGTGCCAGCAGTGAAGGGCCCCCAGGGGGAATGTATGGCTACACCTTC
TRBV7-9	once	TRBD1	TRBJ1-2	CASTETGPAYGYTF	TGTGCCAGCACCGAGACAGGGCCCGCCTATGGCTACACCTTC
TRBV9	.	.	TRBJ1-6	CASSVNEGVVYNSPLHF	TGTGCCAGCAGCGTAAATGAGGGAGTGGTGTATAATTCACCCCTCCACTTT
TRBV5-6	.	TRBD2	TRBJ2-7	CASSLLAGGFEGEQYF	TGTGCCAGCAGCTTACTAGCGGGAGGGTTTGAAGGGGAGCAGTACTTC
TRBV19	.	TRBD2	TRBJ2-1	CASSDPGTTNNEQFF	TGTGCCAGTAGTGATCCCGGGACTACTAACAATGAGCAGTTCTTC
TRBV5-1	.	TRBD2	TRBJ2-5	CASSWPLPGAGERETQYF	TGCGCCAGCAGCTGGCCCCTGCCTGGGGCGGGGGAGCGCGAGACCCAGTACTTC